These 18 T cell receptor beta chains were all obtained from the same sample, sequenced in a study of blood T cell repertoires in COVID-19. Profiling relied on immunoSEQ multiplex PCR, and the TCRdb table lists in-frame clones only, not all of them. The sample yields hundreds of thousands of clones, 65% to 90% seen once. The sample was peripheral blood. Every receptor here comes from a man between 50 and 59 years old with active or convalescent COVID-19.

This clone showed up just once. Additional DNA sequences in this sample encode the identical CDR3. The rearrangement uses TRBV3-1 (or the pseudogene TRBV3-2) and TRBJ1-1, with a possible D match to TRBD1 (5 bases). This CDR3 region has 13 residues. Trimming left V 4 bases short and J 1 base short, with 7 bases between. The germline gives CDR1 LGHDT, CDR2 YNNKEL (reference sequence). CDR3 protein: CASSPRGNTEAFF. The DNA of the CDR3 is TGTGCCAGCAGCCCAAGGGGGAACACTGAAGCTTTCTTT.

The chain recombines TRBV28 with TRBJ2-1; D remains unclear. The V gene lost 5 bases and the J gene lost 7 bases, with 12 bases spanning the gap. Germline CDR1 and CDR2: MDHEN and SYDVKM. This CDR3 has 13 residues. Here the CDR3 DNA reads TGTGCCAGCAGTCCCCCCCACTTAAATGAGCAGTTCTTC. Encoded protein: CASSPPHLNEQFF.

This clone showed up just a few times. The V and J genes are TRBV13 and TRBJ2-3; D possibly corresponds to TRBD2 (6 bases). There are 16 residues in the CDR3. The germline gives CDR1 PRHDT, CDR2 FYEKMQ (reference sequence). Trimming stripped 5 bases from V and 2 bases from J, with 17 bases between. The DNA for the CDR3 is TGTGCCAGCAGCGGGGGGACTGACACCGCCACAGATACGCAGTATTTT. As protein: CASSGGTDTATDTQYF.

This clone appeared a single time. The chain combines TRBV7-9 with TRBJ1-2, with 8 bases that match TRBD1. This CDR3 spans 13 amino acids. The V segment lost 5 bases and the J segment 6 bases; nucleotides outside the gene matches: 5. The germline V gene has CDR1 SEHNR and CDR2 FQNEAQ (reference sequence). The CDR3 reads CASSPGQVNGYTF. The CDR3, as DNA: TGTGCCAGCAGCCCGGGACAGGTGAATGGCTACACCTTC.

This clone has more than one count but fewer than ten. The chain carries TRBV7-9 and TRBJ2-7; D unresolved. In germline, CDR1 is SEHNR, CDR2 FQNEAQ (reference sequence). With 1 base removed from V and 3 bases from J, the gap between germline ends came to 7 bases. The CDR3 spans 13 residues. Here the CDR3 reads CASSLEAGYEQYF. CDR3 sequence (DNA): TGTGCCAGCAGCTTAGAAGCAGGCTACGAGCAGTACTTC.

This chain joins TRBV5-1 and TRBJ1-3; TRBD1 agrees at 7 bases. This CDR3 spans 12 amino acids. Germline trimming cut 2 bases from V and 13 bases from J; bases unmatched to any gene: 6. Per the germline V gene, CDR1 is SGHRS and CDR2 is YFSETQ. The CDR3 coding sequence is TGCGCCAGCAGCTTTGACAGGGAAGCGATATATTTT. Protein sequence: CASSFDREAIYF.

The CDR3 region has the DNA TGTGCCAGCAGCGGGGTCCCGACTGCGGGGTATGAGCAGTTCTTC. It specifies CASSGVPTAGYEQFF. The V and J genes are TRBV9 and TRBJ2-1; D is perhaps TRBD2 (6 bases). This CDR3 comprises 15 residues. Per the germline V gene, CDR1 is SGDLS and CDR2 is YYNGEE. Between the trimmed V and J ends, which lost 3 bases and 8 bases, there was a span of 18 bases.

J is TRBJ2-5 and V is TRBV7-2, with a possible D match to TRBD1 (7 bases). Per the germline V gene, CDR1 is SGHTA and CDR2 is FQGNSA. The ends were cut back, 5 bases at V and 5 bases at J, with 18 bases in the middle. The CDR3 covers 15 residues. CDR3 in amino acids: CASSPRQGGRETQYF. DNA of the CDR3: TGTGCCAGCAGCCCCCGACAGGGAGGTCGGGAGACCCAGTACTTC.

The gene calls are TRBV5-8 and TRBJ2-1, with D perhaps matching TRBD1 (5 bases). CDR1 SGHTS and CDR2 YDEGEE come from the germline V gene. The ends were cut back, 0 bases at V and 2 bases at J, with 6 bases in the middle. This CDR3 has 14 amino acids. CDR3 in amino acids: CASSLEGTYNEQFF. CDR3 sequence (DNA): TGTGCCAGCAGCTTGGAGGGGACCTACAATGAGCAGTTCTTC.

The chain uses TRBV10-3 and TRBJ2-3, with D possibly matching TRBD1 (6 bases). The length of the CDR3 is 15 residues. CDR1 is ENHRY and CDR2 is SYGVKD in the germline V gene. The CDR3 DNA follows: TGTGCGACGTCGCCCAAGGGGGATGGCACAGATACGCAGTATTTT. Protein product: CATSPKGDGTDTQYF.

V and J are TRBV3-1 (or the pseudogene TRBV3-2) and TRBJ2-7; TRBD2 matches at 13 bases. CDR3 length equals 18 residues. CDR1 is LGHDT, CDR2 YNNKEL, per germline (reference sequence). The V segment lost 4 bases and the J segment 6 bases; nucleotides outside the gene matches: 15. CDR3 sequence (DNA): TGTGCCAGCAGCCCTACTAGCGGGAGGGTTCCTACTTCCCTCGAGCAGTACTTC. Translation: CASSPTSGRVPTSLEQYF.

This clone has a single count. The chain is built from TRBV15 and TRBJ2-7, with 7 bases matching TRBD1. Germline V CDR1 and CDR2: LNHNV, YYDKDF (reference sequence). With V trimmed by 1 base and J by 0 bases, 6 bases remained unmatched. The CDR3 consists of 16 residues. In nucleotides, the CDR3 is TGTGCCACCAGCAGAGGACAGGGAGTGAGCTCCTACGAGCAGTACTTC. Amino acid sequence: CATSRGQGVSSYEQYF. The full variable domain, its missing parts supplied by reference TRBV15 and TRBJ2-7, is DAMVIQNPRYQVTQFGKPVTLSCSQTLNHNVMYWYQQKSSQAPKLLFHYYDKDFNNEADTPDNFQSRRPNTSFCFLDIRSPGLGDTAMYLCATSRGQGVSSYEQYFGPGTRLTVT.

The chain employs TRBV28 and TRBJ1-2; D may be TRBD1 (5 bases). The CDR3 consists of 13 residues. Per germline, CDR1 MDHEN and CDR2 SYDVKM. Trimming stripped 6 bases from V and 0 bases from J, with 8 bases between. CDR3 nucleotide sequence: TGTGCCAGCAGACAGACAGCTAACTATGGCTACACCTTC. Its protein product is CASRQTANYGYTF.

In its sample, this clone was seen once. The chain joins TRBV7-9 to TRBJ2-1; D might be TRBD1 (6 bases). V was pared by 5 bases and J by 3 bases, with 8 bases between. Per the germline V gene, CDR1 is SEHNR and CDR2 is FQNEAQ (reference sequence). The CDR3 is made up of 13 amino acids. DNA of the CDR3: TGTGCCAGCAGCCAGGGGAACTACAATGAGCAGTTCTTC. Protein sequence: CASSQGNYNEQFF. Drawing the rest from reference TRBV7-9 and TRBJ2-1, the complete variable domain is DTGVSQNPRHKITKRGQNVTFRCDPISEHNRLYWYRQTLGQGPEFLTYFQNEAQLEKSRLLSDRFSAERPKGSFSTLEIQRTEQGDSAMYLCASSQGNYNEQFFGPGTRLTVL.

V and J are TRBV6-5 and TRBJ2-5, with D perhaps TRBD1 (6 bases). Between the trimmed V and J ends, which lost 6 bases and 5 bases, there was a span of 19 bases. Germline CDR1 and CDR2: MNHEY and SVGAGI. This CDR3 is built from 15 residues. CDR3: CASRSLDRWGETQYF. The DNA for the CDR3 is TGTGCCAGCAGGAGCCTTGACAGGTGGGGGGAGACCCAGTACTTC.

The CDR3 DNA reads as TGTGCCAGCAGTGAAGGCGGTGGAAACACCATATATTTT. Protein product: CASSEGGGNTIYF. The chain carries TRBV2 and TRBJ1-3; D is undetermined. This CDR3 is built from 13 residues. Trimming took 1 base from V and 3 from J, leaving 4 bases between them. Germline V lookup: CDR1 SNHLY, CDR2 FYNNEI.

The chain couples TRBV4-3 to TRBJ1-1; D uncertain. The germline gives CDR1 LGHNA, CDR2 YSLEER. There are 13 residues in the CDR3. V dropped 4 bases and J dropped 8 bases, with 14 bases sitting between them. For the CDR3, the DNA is TGCGCCAGCAGCCGCACCAAAAGGCGGGAAGCTTTCTTT. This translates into CASSRTKRREAFF.

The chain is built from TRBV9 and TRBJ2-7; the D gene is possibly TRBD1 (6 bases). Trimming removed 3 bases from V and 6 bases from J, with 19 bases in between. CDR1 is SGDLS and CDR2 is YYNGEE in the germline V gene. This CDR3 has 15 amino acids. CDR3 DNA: TGTGCCAGCAGCGCCGGGGTACAGGGAACGGCCGAGCAGTACTTC. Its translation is CASSAGVQGTAEQYF.